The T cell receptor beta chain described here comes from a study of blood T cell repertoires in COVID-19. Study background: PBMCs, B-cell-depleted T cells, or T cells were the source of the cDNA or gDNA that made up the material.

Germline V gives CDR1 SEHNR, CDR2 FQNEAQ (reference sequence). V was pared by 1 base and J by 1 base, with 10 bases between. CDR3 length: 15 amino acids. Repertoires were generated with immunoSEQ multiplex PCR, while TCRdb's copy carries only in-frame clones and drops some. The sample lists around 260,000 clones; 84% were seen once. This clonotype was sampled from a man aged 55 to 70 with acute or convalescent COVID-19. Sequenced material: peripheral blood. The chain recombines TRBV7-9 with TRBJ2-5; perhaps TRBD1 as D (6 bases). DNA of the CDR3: TGTGCCAGCAGCTTAGATCCGGACAGCCAAGAGACCCAGTACTTC. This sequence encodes CASSLDPDSQETQYF. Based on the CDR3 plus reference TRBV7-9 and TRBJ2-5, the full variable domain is DTGVSQNPRHKITKRGQNVTFRCDPISEHNRLYWYRQTLGQGPEFLTYFQNEAQLEKSRLLSDRFSAERPKGSFSTLEIQRTEQGDSAMYLCASSLDPDSQETQYFGPGTRLLVL.